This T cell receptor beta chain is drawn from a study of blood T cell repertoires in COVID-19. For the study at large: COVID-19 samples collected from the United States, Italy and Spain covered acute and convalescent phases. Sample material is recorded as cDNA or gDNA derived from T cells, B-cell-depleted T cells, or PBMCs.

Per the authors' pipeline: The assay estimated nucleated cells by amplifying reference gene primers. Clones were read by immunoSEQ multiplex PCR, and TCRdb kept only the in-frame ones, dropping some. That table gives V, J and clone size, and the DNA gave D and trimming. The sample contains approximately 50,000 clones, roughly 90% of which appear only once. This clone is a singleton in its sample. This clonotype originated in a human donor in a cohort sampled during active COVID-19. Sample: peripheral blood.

The DNA for the CDR3 is TGTGCCAGCAGCCCGCCGGGACAGTACTATGGCTACACCTTC. Protein product: CASSPPGQYYGYTF. The chain employs TRBV7-9 and TRBJ1-2; 7 bases are shared with TRBD1. The CDR3 loop spans 14 amino acids. Trimming removed 5 bases from V and 3 bases from J; junction bases left unmatched: 6. Germline CDR1 is SEHNR and CDR2 is FQNEAQ (reference sequence). The variable domain in full, completed from reference TRBV7-9 and TRBJ1-2, reads DTGVSQNPRHKITKRGQNVTFRCDPISEHNRLYWYRQTLGQGPEFLTYFQNEAQLEKSRLLSDRFSAERPKGSFSTLEIQRTEQGDSAMYLCASSPPGQYYGYTFGSGTRLTVV.